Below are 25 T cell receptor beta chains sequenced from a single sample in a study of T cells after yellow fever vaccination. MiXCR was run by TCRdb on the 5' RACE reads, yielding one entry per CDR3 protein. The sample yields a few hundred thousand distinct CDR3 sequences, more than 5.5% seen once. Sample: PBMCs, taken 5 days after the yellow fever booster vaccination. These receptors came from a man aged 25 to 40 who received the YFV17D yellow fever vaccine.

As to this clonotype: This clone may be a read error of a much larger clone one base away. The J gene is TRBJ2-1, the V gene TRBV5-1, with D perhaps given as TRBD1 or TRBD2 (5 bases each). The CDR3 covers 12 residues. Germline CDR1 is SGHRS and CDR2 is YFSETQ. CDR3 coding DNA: TGCGCCAGCACGACAGACTACAATGAGCAGTTGTTC. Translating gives CASTTDYNEQLF.

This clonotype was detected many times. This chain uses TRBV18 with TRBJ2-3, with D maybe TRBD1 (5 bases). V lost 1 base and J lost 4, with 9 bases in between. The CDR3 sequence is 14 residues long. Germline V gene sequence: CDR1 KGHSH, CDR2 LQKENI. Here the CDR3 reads CASSPRGPPDTQYF. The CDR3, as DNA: TGTGCCAGCTCACCACGGGGCCCTCCAGATACGCAGTATTTT.

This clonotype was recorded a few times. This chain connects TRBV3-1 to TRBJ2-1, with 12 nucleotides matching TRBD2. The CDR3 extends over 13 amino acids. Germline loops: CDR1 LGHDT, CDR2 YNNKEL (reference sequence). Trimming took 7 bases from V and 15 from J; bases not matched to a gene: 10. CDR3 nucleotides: TGTGCCAGCACCTTGACTAGCGGGAGTGGGTCGTTCTTC. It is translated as CASTLTSGSGSFF.

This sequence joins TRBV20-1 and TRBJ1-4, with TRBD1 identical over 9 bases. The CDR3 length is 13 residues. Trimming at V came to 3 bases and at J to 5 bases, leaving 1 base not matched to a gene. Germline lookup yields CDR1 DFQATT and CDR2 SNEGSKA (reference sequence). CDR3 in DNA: TGCAGTGCTAGGGGGACAGGGAATGAAAAACTGTTTTTT. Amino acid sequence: CSARGTGNEKLFF.

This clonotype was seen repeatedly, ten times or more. The CDR3, as DNA: TGCAGTGCTAGAAAGGACCCTAGCACAGATACGCAGTATTTT. Its protein product is CSARKDPSTDTQYF. The genes are TRBV20-1 and TRBJ2-3; D is ambiguous. The CDR3 is 14 amino acids. CDR1 is DFQATT, CDR2 SNEGSKA, per germline (reference sequence). The ends were cut back, 2 bases at V and 0 bases at J, with 9 bases in the middle.

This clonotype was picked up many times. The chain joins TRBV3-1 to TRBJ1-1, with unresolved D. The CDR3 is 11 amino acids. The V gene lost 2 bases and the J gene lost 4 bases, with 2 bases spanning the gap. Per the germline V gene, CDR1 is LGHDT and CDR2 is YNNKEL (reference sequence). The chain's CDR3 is CASSQSTEAFF. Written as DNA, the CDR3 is TGTGCCAGCAGCCAAAGCACTGAAGCTTTCTTT. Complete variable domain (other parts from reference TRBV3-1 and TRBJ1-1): DTAVSQTPKYLVTQMGNDKSIKCEQNLGHDTMYWYKQDSKKFLKIMFSYNNKELIINETVPNRFSPKSPDKAHLNLHINSLELGDSAVYFCASSQSTEAFFGQGTRLTVV.

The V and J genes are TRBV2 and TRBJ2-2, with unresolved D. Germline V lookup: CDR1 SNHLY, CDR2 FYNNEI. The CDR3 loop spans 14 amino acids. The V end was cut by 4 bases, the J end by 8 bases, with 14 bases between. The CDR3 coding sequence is TGTGCCAGCAGTGTCGTCCGGATGGGGGGGGAGCTGTTTTTT. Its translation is CASSVVRMGGELFF.

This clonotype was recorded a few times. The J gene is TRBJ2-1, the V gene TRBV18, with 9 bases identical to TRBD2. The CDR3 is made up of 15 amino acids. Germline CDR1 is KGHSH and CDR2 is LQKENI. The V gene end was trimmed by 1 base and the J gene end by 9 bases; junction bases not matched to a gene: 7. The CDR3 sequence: CASSPRNSGRGEQFF. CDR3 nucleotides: TGTGCCAGCTCACCACGTAATAGCGGGAGAGGTGAGCAGTTCTTC.

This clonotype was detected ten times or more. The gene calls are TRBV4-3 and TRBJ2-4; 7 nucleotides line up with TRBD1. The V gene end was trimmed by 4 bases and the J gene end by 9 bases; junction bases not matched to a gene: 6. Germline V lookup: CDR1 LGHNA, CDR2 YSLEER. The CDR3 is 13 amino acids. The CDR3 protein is CASSPDRVGIQYF. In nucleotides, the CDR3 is TGCGCCAGCAGCCCAGACAGGGTTGGCATTCAGTACTTC.

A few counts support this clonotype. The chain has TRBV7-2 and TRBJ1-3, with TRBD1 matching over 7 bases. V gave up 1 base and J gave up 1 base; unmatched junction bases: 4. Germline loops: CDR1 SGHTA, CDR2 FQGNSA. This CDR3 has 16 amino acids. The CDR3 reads CASSLESRGSGNTIYF. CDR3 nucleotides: TGTGCCAGCAGCTTAGAGTCCAGGGGGTCTGGAAACACCATATATTTT.

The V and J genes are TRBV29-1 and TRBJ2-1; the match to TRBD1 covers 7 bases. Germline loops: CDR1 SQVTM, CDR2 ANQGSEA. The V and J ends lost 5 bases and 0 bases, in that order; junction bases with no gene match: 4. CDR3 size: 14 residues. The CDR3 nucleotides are TGCAGCGTTTTACAGGGGAGCTCCTACAATGAGCAGTTCTTC. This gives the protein CSVLQGSSYNEQFF.

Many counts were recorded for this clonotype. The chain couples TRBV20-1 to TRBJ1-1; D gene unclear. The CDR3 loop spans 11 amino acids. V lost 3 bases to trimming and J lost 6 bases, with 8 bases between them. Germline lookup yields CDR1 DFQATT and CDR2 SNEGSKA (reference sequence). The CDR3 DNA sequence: TGCAGTGCTAGGGACGTCCCTGAAGCTTTCTTT. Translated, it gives CSARDVPEAFF.

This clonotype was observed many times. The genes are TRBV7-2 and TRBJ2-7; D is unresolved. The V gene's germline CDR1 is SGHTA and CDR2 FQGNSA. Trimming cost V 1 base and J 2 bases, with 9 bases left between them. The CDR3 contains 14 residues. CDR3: CASSLGLSTYEQYF. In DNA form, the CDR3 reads TGTGCCAGCAGCTTAGGACTTTCAACCTACGAGCAGTACTTC.

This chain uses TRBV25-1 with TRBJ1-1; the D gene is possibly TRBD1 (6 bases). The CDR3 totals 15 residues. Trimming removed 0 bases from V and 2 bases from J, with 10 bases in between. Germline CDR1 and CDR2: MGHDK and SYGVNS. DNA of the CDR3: TGTGCCAGCAGTGAATACGGCAGGGGCAACACTGAAGCTTTCTTT. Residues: CASSEYGRGNTEAFF. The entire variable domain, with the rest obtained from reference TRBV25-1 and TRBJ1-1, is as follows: EADIYQTPRYLVIGTGKKITLECSQTMGHDKMYWYQQDPGMELHLIHYSYGVNSTEKGDLSSESTVSRIRTEHFPLTLESARPSHTSQYLCASSEYGRGNTEAFFGQGTRLTVV.

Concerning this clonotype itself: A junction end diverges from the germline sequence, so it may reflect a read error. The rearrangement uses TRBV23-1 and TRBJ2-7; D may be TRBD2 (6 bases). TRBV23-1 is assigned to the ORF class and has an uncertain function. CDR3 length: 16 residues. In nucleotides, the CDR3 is TGTGTCTCCAGTCAACCGACGGGCCGGGAGCCCTACGAGCAGTACTTC. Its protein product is CVSSQPTGREPYEQYF.

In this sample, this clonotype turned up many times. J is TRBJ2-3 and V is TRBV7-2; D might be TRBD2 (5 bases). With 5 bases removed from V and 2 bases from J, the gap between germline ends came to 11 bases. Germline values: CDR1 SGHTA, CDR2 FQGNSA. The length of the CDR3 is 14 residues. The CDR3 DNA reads TGTGCCAGCAGCGCAAGACTAAACACAGATACGCAGTATTTT. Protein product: CASSARLNTDTQYF.

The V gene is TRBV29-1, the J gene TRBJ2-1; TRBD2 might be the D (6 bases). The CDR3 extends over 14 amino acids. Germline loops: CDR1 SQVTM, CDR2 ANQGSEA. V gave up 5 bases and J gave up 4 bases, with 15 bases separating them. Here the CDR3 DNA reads TGCAGCGTTCCCGGGACTTCTGTTTACAATGAGCAGTTCTTC. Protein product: CSVPGTSVYNEQFF.

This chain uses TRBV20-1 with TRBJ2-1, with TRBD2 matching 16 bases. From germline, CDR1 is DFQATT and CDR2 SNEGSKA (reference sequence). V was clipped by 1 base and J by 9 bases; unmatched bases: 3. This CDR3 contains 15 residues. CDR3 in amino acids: CSARGGTSGRGEQFF. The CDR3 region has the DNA TGCAGTGCTAGAGGCGGGACTAGCGGGAGGGGTGAGCAGTTCTTC.

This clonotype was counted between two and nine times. CDR3 bases: TGTGCCAGCAGCCAAGGTCCCGGTGGCGCTTTCTTT. Residues: CASSQGPGGAFF. The genes are TRBV3-1 and TRBJ1-1; no clear D gene. Looked up from germline, CDR1 is LGHDT and CDR2 is YNNKEL (reference sequence). V dropped 1 base and J dropped 11 bases, with 11 bases sitting between them. The CDR3 sequence is 12 residues long.

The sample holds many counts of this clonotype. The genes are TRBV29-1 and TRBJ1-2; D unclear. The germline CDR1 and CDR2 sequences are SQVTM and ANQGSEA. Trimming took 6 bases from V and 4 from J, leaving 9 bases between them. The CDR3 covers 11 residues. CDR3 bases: TGCAGCGTCGTACGCGGCTATGGCTACACCTTC. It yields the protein CSVVRGYGYTF.

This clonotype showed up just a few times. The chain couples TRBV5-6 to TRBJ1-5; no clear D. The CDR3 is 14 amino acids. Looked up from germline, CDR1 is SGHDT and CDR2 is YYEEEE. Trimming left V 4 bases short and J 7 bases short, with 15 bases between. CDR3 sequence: CASSPDRSGQPQHF. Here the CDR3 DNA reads TGTGCCAGCAGCCCGGACCGCTCGGGCCAGCCCCAGCATTTT.

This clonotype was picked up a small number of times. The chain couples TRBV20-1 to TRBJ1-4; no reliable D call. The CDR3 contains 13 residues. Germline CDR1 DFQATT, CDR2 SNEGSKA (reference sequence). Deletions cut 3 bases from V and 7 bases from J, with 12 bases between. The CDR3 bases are TGCAGTGCTAGGTCTGATGGACGTGAAAAACTGTTTTTT. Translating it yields CSARSDGREKLFF.

The CDR3 nucleotides are TGTGCCAGCAGCTTAGACTTCGTACGCTCAAGTGGACCCAACACCGGGGAGCTGTTTTTT. Its protein is CASSLDFVRSSGPNTGELFF. J is TRBJ2-2 and V is TRBV11-2; D is ambiguous. The CDR3 runs 20 residues. Trimming removed 0 bases at V and 2 bases at J, with 22 bases between. Germline CDR1 reads SGHAT; CDR2 reads FQNNGV. The whole variable domain, filled in from reference TRBV11-2 and TRBJ2-2, reads EAGVAQSPRYKIIEKRQSVAFWCNPISGHATLYWYQQILGQGPKLLIQFQNNGVVDDSQLPKDRFSAERLKGVDSTLKIQPAKLEDSAVYLCASSLDFVRSSGPNTGELFFGEGSRLTVL.

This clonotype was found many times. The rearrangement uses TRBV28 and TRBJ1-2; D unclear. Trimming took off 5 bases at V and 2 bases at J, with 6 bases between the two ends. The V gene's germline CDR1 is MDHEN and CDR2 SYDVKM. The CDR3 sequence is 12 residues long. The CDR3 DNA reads TGTGCCAGCAGTCCCTTAAACTATGGCTACACCTTC. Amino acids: CASSPLNYGYTF.

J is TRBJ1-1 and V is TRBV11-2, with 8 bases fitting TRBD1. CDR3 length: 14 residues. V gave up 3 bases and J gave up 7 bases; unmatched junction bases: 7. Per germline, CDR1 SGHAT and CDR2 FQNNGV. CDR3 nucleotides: TGTGCCAGCAGCTTGAGTCAGGGGGCAGATGAAGCTTTCTTT. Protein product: CASSLSQGADEAFF.